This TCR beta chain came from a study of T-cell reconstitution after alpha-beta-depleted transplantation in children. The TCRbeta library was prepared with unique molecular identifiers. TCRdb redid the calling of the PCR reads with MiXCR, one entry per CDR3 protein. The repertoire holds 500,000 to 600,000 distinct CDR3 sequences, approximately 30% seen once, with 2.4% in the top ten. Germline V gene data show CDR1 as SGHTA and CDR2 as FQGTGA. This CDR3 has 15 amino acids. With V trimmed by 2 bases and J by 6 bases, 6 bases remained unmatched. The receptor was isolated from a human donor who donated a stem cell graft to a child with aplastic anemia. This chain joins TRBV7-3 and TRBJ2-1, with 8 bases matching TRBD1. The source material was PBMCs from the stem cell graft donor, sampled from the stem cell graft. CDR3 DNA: TGTGCCAGCAGCTTACAGGGGGCGCGTGGCAATGAGCAGTTCTTC. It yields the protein CASSLQGARGNEQFF.